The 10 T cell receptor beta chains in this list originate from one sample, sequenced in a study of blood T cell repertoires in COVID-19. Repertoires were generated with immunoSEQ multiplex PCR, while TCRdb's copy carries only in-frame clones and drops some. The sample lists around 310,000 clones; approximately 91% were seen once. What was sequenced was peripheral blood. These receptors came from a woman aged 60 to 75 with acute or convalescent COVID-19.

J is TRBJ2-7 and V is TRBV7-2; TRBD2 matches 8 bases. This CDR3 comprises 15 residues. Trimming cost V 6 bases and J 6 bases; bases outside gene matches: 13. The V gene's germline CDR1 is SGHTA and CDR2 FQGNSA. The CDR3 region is CASSLSGRGLGEQYF. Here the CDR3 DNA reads TGTGCCAGCAGTTTAAGCGGGAGAGGCCTTGGCGAGCAGTACTTC.

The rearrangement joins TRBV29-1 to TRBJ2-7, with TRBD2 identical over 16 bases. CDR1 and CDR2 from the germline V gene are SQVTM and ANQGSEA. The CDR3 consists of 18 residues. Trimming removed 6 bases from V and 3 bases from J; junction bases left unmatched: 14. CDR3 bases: TGCAGCGTCTCCGGGACTAGCGGGGGGGGACCTGGTAACTACGAGCAGTACTTC. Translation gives CSVSGTSGGGPGNYEQYF.

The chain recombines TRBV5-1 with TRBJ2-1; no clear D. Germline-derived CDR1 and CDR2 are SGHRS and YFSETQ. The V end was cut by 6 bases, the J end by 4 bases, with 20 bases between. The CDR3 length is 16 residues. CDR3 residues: CASTSWAQTKYNEQFF. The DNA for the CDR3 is TGCGCCAGCACCTCCTGGGCGCAGACAAAGTACAATGAGCAGTTCTTC.

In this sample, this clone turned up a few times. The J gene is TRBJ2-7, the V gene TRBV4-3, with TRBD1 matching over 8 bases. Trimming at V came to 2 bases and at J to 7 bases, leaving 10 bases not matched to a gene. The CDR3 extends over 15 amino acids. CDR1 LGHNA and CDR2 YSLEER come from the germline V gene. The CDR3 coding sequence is TGCGCCAGCAGCCAAACGGGGACAGGTCGTGGAGAGCAGTACTTC. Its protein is CASSQTGTGRGEQYF.

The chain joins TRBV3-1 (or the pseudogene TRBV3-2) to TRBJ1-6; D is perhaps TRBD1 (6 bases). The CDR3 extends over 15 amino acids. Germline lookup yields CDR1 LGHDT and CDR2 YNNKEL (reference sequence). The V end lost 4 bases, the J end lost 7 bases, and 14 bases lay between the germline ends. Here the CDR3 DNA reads TGTGCCAGCAGCCCCCCGGACAGAAAAAATTCACCCCTCCACTTT. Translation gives CASSPPDRKNSPLHF.

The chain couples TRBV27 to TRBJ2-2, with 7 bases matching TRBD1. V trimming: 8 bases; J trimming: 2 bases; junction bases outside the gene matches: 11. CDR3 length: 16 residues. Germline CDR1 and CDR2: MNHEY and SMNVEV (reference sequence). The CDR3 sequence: CASHPRGTANTGELFF. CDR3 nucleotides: TGTGCCAGCCACCCTAGGGGGACAGCTAACACCGGGGAGCTGTTTTTT.

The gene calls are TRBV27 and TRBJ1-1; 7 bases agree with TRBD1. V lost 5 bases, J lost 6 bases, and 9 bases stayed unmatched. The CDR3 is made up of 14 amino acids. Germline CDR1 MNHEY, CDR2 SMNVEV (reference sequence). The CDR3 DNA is TGTGCCAGCAGTACCCGACAGGGTGCCGCTGAAGCTTTCTTT. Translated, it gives CASSTRQGAAEAFF.

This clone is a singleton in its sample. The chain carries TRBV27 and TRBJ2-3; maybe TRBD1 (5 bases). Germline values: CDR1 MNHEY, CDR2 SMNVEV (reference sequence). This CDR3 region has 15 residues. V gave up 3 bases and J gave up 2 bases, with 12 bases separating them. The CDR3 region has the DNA TGTGCCAGCAGTTTGGACACTACATACACAGATACGCAGTATTTT. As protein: CASSLDTTYTDTQYF.

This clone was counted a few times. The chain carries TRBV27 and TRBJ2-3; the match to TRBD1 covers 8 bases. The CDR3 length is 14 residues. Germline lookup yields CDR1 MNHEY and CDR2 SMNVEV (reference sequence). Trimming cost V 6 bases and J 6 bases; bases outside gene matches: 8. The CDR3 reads CASSLGQGADTQYF. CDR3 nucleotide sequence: TGTGCCAGCAGCTTAGGGCAGGGGGCGGATACGCAGTATTTT.

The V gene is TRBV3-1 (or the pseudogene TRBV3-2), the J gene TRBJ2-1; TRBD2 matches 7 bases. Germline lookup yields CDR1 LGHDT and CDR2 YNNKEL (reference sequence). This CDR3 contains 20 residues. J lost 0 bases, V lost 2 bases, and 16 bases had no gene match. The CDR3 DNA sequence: TGTGCCAGCAGCCAAAGGTGGTTAAGCGGGGCGAAATTCTCCTACAATGAGCAGTTCTTC. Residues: CASSQRWLSGAKFSYNEQFF.